This T cell receptor (beta chain) was sequenced in a study of blood T cell repertoires in COVID-19. Study at large: Donors in the United States, Italy and Spain gave samples during acute or convalescent COVID-19. T cells, B-cell-depleted T cells, or PBMCs supplied cDNA or gDNA.

Source study methods: How many nucleated cells were present was estimated from reference gene primer amplification. The table came from immunoSEQ multiplex PCR; TCRdb's copy has only in-frame clones and leaves some out. The DNA was the basis for D and trimming; V, J and clone size are from that table. This table has 65,000 to 90,000 clones, approximately 88% appearing once. CDR3 length equals 15 residues. Germline V CDR1 and CDR2: MRHNA, SNTAGT. The V segment lost 4 bases and the J segment 8 bases; nucleotides outside the gene matches: 8. This TCR derives from a woman aged 80 or over with acute or convalescent COVID-19. The sample taken for sequencing was peripheral blood. The gene calls are TRBV6-4 and TRBJ2-1; 10 bases line up with TRBD2. The CDR3 DNA follows: TGTGCCAGCAGTGTTCTAGCGGGAGTTCGGCATGAGCAGTTCTTC. It yields the protein CASSVLAGVRHEQFF.